The source of this T cell receptor beta chain is a study of CD8 T cells in Susac syndrome. Germline lookup yields CDR1 SQVTM and CDR2 ANQGSEA. Trimming stripped 6 bases from V and 4 bases from J, with 14 bases between. The CDR3 totals 13 residues. Controls matched for sex and age were healthy donors. When the RNA was reverse transcribed, random hexamers were used with an input of about 0.5 to 1 ug. The CDR3 of TCR beta was amplified by immunoSEQ multiplex PCR across 54 Vbeta and 13 Jbeta. Via MiXCR, TCRdb re-called the immunoSEQ multiplex PCR reads, giving one row per CDR3 protein. The table shows approximately 170,000 distinct CDR3 sequences, with just under 95% occurring only once.

The TCR sequence derives from a human donor in good health. Sample: CD4+ T cells from PBMCs. The V and J genes are TRBV29-1 and TRBJ2-3; D unclear. In DNA, the CDR3 is TGCAGCGTCCTTGCAGGCGCGGCAGATACGCAGTATTTT. It yields the protein CSVLAGAADTQYF.